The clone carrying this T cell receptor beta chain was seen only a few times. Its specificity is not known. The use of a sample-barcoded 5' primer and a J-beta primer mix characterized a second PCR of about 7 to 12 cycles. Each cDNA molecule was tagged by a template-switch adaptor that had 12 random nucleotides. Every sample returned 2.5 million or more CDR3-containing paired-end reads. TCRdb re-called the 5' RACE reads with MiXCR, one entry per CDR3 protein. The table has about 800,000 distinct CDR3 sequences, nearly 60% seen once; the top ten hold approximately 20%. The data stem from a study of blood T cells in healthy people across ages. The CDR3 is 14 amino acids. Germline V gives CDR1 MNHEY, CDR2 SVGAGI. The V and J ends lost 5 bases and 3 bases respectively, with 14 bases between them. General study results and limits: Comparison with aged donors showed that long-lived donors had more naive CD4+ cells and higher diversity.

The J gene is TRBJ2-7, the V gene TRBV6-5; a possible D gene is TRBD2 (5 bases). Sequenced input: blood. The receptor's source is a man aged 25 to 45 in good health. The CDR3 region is CASSLTGVNYEQYF. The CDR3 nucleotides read TGTGCCAGCAGTCTAACCGGGGTAAACTACGAGCAGTACTTC.